This T cell receptor beta chain stems from a study of T cells expressing NK-cell markers (dated by TCRdb to about 2020). Notes on the research overall: Three sorted T-cell subsets (CD3+CD56+NKG2C+, CD3+CD56+NKG2C- and CD3+CD56-NKG2C+) from fewer than 10 donors had their TCR beta-chain repertoires profiled. Among the eight sequenced donors, seven were HCMV-seropositive and one was HCMV-seronegative. The study sequenced eight donors, all healthy volunteers chosen at random: three men and five women. Sequencing of the libraries produced 2 x 150 bp reads on Illumina HiSeq 2000/2500, MiSeq or NextSeq.

Paper-wide results and their limitations: In more than five donors, the dominant CD3+CD56+NKG2C+ clonotypes were found to rank among the top 10 CD8+ clonotypes and to make up about 1.0-8% of CD8+ T cells. It remained unclear whether the expanded NKG2C-expressing T cell clones were specific for HCMV antigens. Those dominant clonotypes were again the most abundant among CD3+CD56-NKG2C+ cells in a handful of donors, at about 28.3-60.1%.

The instrument given in TCRdb is Illumina HiSeq 2000. TCR beta cDNA libraries were made by 5'RACE template switching that added a universal primer site and unique molecular identifiers. Synthesis of cDNA was primed from the TCR beta constant segment and was followed by two consecutive PCR amplification steps. Per the original workflow: MIGEC was used to demultiplex reads and group reads by UMI, and MiTCR was used to assemble and quantify clonotypes. Only TCR cDNA sequences supported by at least two reads were kept to exclude erroneous sequences. The tcR package was used for downstream repertoire analysis, and clonotypes were matched across fractions by CDR3 nucleotide sequence plus V segment. Antigen specificity was annotated against VDJdb with VDJmatch, allowing one amino acid substitution in CDR3. TCRdb reprocessed the reads, reporting each CDR3 protein sequence once and no DNA. TCRdb, not the authors, supplied the V and J calls. This sample's clone table shows about 390,000 distinct CDR3 sequences. The ten most abundant clones make up roughly 10% of the sample.

About this clonotype itself: The target of this receptor is not known.

A commercial ELISA kit detecting HCMV-specific IgG in serum was used to determine HCMV serostatus. Peripheral blood mononuclear cells were isolated from blood by Ficoll density gradient centrifugation. Inclusive of the bounding cysteine and phenylalanine, the CDR3 is 16 residues long. No DNA is listed. CDR1 and CDR2 (SGHVS, FQNEAQ) derive from the germline V gene. Recombination connected TRBV7-8 to TRBJ2-5; no DNA is available, so the TRBD2 call from TCRdb remains unchecked. This receptor was obtained from a woman aged 45-59 years in good health. Donor details come from another sample of the same person, matched by shared clones. The sequenced sample was blood T cells: a sorted CD56 or NKG2C T cell subset, CD4+ or CD8+ T cells, or bulk PBMC T cells (not recorded which). The CDR3 region reads CASSFHGGTSGETQYF.